This T cell receptor beta chain was retrieved from a study of T cells in Graves' hyperthyroidism and ophthalmopathy. What was amplified from RNA transcripts were TCR beta CDR3 regions. The HTBI primer set was used in a first-round RT-PCR of the TCR CDR3. Each CDR3 protein gets one entry after TCRdb re-called the multiplex PCR reads with MiXCR. Of approximately 510,000 distinct CDR3 sequences listed, roughly 20% are singletons. This clonotype was counted at least ten times. Its target is unknown. Those patients with uncontrolled infection, other autoimmune disease, pregnancy or lactation were excluded. Study-wide results and limits: In blood, most of the thyroid clonotypes expanded above 0.001 were also present.

V was pared by 4 bases and J by 3 bases, with 9 bases between. The CDR3 contains 13 residues. Germline CDR1 reads MNHEY; CDR2 reads SMNVEV (reference sequence). The rearrangement joins TRBV27 to TRBJ1-2; D is unclear. Sequenced: blood. The receptor was isolated from a man aged 18-30 years with Graves' hyperthyroidism. CDR3 region: CASSSAADYGYTF. DNA for the CDR3: TGTGCCAGCAGTTCTGCTGCGGACTATGGCTACACCTTC.